This T cell receptor beta chain was profiled in a study of Ad26.COV2.S vaccination and SARS-CoV-2 variants. Study overall: The authors gave Ad26.COV2.S intramuscularly, either once or twice 56 days apart.

This sample's treatment: around 19 received Ad26.COV2.S at low or high dose, single or two shots; roughly five received placebo; per-sample allocation not given. At day 63 after the first vaccine or placebo injection, samples were drawn. Study findings and constraints: Reportedly, spike-specific CD8+ and CD4+ T cell responses achieved substantial breadth once vaccination had taken place.

Trimming pared 7 bases from V and 0 bases from J, leaving 18 bases between. This CDR3 contains 17 residues. Per the germline V gene, CDR1 is KGHDR and CDR2 is SFDVKD. Some clones are missing from TCRdb's copy, which holds only in-frame ones; the method was immunoSEQ multiplex PCR. The table shows roughly 250,000 clones, with 87% occurring only once. A remark on this clone: As yet, its antigen is unknown.

Sequenced material: peripheral blood, taken in a trial of Ad26.COV2.S vaccine versus placebo. This sequence was found in a person between 18 and 65 years old who received the Ad26.COV2.S COVID-19 vaccine or a placebo. The V call is TRBV24-1, the J call TRBJ2-1; the D gene is possibly TRBD2 (6 bases). This chain's CDR3 is CATSGSASVSSYNEQFF. The DNA of the CDR3 is TGTGCCACCAGCGGATCGGCTAGCGTAAGCTCCTACAATGAGCAGTTCTTC.